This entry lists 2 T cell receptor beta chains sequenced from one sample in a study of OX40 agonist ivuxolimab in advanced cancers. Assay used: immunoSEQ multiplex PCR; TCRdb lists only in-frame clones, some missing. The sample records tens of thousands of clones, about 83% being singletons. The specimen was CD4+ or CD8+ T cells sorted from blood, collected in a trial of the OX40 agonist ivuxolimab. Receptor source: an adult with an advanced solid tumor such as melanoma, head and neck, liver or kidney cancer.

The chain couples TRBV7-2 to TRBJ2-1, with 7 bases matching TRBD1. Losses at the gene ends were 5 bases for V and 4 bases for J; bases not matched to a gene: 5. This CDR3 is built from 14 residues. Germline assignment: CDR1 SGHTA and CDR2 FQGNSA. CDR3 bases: TGTGCCAGCAGCCATCCGGGACAGTACAATGAGCAGTTCTTC. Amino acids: CASSHPGQYNEQFF.

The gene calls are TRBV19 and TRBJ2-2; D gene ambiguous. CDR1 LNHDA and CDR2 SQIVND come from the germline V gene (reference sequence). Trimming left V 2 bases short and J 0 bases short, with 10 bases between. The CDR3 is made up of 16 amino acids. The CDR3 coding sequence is TGTGCCAGTAGTATAATGGCCACAACGAACACCGGGGAGCTGTTTTTT. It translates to CASSIMATTNTGELFF.